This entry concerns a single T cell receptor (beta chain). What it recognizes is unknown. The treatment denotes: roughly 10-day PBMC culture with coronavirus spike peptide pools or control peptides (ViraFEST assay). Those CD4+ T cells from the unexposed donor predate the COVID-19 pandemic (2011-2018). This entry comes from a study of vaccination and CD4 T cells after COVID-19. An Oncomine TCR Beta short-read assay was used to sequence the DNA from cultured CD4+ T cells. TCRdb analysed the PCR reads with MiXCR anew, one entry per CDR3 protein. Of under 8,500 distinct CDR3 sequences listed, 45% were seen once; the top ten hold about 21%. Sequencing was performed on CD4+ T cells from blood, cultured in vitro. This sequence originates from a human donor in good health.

CDR3 region: CSARSTGRAFF. The CDR3 bases are TGCAGTGCTAGATCAACAGGGCGAGCTTTCTTT. This rearrangement joins TRBV20-1 to TRBJ1-1, with D possibly TRBD1 on 6 matching bases. V lost 2 bases, J lost 10 bases, and 11 bases lay in between. Germline V gene lookup returns CDR1 DFQATT and CDR2 SNEGSKA (reference sequence). This CDR3 spans 11 amino acids.